Below are 18 T cell receptor beta chains sequenced from a single sample in a study of CD8+ T cells in alopecia areata. Treatment of the sample: oral pan-JAK inhibitor, 5-10 mg twice daily. The sequencing template was cDNA reverse transcribed from extracted RNA. The protocol was immunoSEQ multiplex PCR, while the TCRdb copy is restricted to in-frame clones and leaves out a portion. Of about 250,000 clones in the sample, around 64% were seen once. The sample in question was CD4+ T cells sorted from blood, obtained at approximately week 51, from a patient treated with tofacitinib. The receptors stem from a human donor with alopecia areata.

V and J are TRBV7-9 and TRBJ1-1, with no clear D. The CDR3 has 10 amino acids. Deletions cut 6 bases from V and 5 bases from J, with 4 bases between. Germline V gives CDR1 SEHNR, CDR2 FQNEAQ (reference sequence). CDR3 DNA sequence: TGTGCCAGCAGGGAAACTGAAGCTTTCTTT. Amino acids: CASRETEAFF.

J is TRBJ2-3 and V is TRBV29-1; D is tentatively TRBD1 or TRBD2 (5 bases each). V lost 0 bases, J lost 4 bases, and 11 bases lay in between. This CDR3 spans 14 amino acids. Looked up from germline, CDR1 is SQVTM and CDR2 is ANQGSEA. The CDR3 loop is CSVEEDRGPDTQYF. DNA for the CDR3: TGCAGCGTTGAAGAAGATCGGGGCCCAGATACGCAGTATTTT.

The J gene is TRBJ1-2, the V gene TRBV6-5; D gene uncertain. V lost 2 bases to trimming and J lost 3 bases, with 7 bases between them. This CDR3 region has 13 residues. The germline gives CDR1 MNHEY, CDR2 SVGAGI. The CDR3 coding sequence is TGTGCCAGCAGTTACGGCCGAGACTATGGCTACACCTTC. Its protein product is CASSYGRDYGYTF.

The chain carries TRBV6-5 and TRBJ2-7; D remains ambiguous. V was pared by 0 bases and J by 0 bases, with 12 bases between. This CDR3 contains 16 residues. Germline V lookup: CDR1 MNHEY, CDR2 SVGAGI. The DNA of the CDR3 is TGTGCCAGCAGTTACTCGCTGCGGCCCCCCTCCTACGAGCAGTACTTC. Protein sequence: CASSYSLRPPSYEQYF.

The V call is TRBV18, the J call TRBJ2-7; no clear D gene. From germline, CDR1 is KGHSH and CDR2 LQKENI. V was pared by 1 base and J by 3 bases, with 7 bases between. The CDR3 extends over 13 amino acids. The CDR3 bases are TGTGCCAGCTCACCACGGCATCTCTACGAGCAGTACTTC. It codes for CASSPRHLYEQYF.

The chain combines TRBV7-2 with TRBJ2-5; D call uncertain. Germline CDR1 reads SGHTA; CDR2 reads FQGNSA. Trimming removed 4 bases at V and 5 bases at J, with 5 bases between. CDR3 size: 11 residues. Here the CDR3 DNA reads TGTGCCAGCAGCTCCCCTGAGACCCAGTACTTC. This gives the protein CASSSPETQYF.

The chain couples TRBV5-4 to TRBJ2-7; the D call may be TRBD1 or TRBD2 (5 bases each). Germline V gene sequence: CDR1 SGHNT, CDR2 YYREEE (reference sequence). CDR3 size: 16 residues. Trimming removed 0 bases at V and 2 bases at J, with 15 bases between. This CDR3 is CASSLDAGTATYEQYF. CDR3 DNA sequence: TGTGCCAGCAGCTTGGATGCCGGGACCGCCACCTACGAGCAGTACTTC. The full variable domain, completed using reference TRBV5-4 and TRBJ2-7, is ETGVTQSPTHLIKTRGQQVTLRCSSQSGHNTVSWYQQALGQGPQFIFQYYREEENGRGNFPPRFSGLQFPNYSSELNVNALELDDSALYLCASSLDAGTATYEQYFGPGTRLTVT.

This clone has more than one count but fewer than ten. This chain connects TRBV10-3 to TRBJ2-3, with D possibly matching TRBD1 (5 bases). The CDR3 covers 14 residues. Per the germline V gene, CDR1 is ENHRY and CDR2 is SYGVKD. V was trimmed by 10 bases and J by 0 bases, leaving 14 bases between them. CDR3 region: CASAQGRSTDTQYF. The CDR3 nucleotides are TGTGCCAGCGCCCAGGGTCGTAGCACAGATACGCAGTATTTT.

The chain uses TRBV25-1 and TRBJ2-7; D possibly matches TRBD1 or TRBD2 (5 bases each). The germline V gene has CDR1 MGHDK and CDR2 SYGVNS. V lost 4 bases, J lost 4 bases, and 14 bases lay in between. The CDR3 runs 14 residues. CDR3 sequence: CASSGGTKEYEQYF. In DNA, the CDR3 is TGTGCCAGCAGTGGTGGGACCAAGGAATACGAGCAGTACTTC.

V usage is TRBV30 and J usage is TRBJ2-7; D may correspond to TRBD1 or TRBD2 (6 bases each). The germline V gene encodes CDR1 GTSNPN and CDR2 SVGIG (reference sequence). Trimming took 7 bases from V and 3 from J, leaving 16 bases between them. This CDR3 spans 13 amino acids. This CDR3 reads CASSGAVYYEQYF. The CDR3 bases are TGTGCCTCTTCGGGGGCAGTTTACTACGAGCAGTACTTC.

The J gene is TRBJ1-6, the V gene TRBV6-5, with 10 bases lining up with TRBD1. With 2 bases clipped from V and 6 bases from J, the junction kept 1 base outside the gene matches. The V gene's germline CDR1 is MNHEY and CDR2 SVGAGI. The CDR3 length is 15 residues. The CDR3 bases are TGTGCCAGCAGTTACCGGACAGGGGGTAATTCACCCCTCCACTTT. Its translation: CASSYRTGGNSPLHF.

The rearrangement joins TRBV4-1 to TRBJ1-2, with 9 bases lining up with TRBD1. Trimming removed 1 base from V and 4 bases from J; junction bases left unmatched: 4. The CDR3 loop spans 15 amino acids. Germline-derived CDR1 and CDR2 are MGHRA and YSYEKL. The CDR3 region is CASSQVDRGFYGYTF. The CDR3 coding sequence is TGCGCCAGCAGCCAAGTGGACAGGGGCTTCTATGGCTACACCTTC.

V is TRBV30 and J is TRBJ1-5; 8 nucleotides agree with TRBD1. V shed 2 bases and J 6 bases; nucleotides not matched to a gene: 6. The germline CDR1 and CDR2 sequences are GTSNPN and SVGIG (reference sequence). This CDR3 comprises 14 residues. CDR3 residues: CAWSSTGGTQPQHF. The CDR3 DNA reads as TGTGCCTGGAGTTCCACAGGGGGAACTCAGCCCCAGCATTTT. Based on the CDR3 plus reference TRBV30 and TRBJ1-5, the full variable domain is SQTIHQWPATLVQPVGSPLSLECTVEGTSNPNLYWYRQAAGRGLQLLFYSVGIGQISSEVPQNLSASRPQDRQFILSSKKLLLSDSGFYLCAWSSTGGTQPQHFGDGTRLSIL.

The chain uses TRBV30 and TRBJ1-1, with D possibly being TRBD1 (5 bases). V shed 1 base and J shed 7 bases, with 13 bases lying between them. This CDR3 region has 13 residues. Germline lookup yields CDR1 GTSNPN and CDR2 SVGIG (reference sequence). CDR3 DNA: TGTGCCTGGAGTGGGGGGACCGACCGTGAAGCTTTCTTT. Protein sequence: CAWSGGTDREAFF.

V gene TRBV29-1 combines with J gene TRBJ2-1; D not certain. This CDR3 spans 11 amino acids. Per germline, CDR1 SQVTM and CDR2 ANQGSEA. The CDR3 DNA is TGCATCTGTTGGACCTACAATGAGCAGTTCTTC. It is translated as CICWTYNEQFF.

The V call is TRBV29-1, the J call TRBJ2-7; no definite D call. CDR1 is SQVTM, CDR2 ANQGSEA, per germline. The length of the CDR3 is 13 residues. V lost 2 bases, J lost 3 bases, and 11 bases lay in between. CDR3 sequence (DNA): TGCAGCGTTGAATCCCCGACGAACTACGAGCAGTACTTC. Protein: CSVESPTNYEQYF.

This clone was found once. The chain is built from TRBV4-2 and TRBJ2-3, with 8 nucleotides matching TRBD2. The CDR3 has 17 amino acids. Germline trimming cut 3 bases from V and 2 bases from J; bases unmatched to any gene: 10. The germline V gene encodes CDR1 LGHNA and CDR2 YNFKEQ. As DNA, the CDR3 is TGTGCCAGCAGCCAGCCGCAGGGCGGGGGGTTCACAGATACGCAGTATTTT. Translating gives CASSQPQGGGFTDTQYF.

The CDR3 DNA reads TGCGCCAGCAGCTTGGAGGACAGGGCAAACGAGCAGTACTTC. The encoded protein is CASSLEDRANEQYF. The gene calls are TRBV5-1 and TRBJ2-7; 8 bases match TRBD1. This CDR3 is built from 14 residues. Germline CDR1 and CDR2: SGHRS and YFSETQ. The V and J ends lost 0 bases and 5 bases, in that order; junction bases with no gene match: 4.